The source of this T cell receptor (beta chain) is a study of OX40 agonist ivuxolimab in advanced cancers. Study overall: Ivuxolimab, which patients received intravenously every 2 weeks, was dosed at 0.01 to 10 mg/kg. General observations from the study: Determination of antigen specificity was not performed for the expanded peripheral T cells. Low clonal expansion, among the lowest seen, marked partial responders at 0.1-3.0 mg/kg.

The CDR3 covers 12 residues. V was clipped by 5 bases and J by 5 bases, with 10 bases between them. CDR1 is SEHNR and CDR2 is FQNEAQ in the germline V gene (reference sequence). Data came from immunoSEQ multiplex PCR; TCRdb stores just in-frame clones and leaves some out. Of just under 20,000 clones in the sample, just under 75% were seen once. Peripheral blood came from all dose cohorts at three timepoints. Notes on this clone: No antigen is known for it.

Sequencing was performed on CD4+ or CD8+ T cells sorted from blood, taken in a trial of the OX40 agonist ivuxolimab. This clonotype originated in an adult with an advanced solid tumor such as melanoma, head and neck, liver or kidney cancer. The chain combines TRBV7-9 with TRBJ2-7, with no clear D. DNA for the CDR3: TGTGCCAGCAGCCCAGTGGTAGACGAGCAGTACTTC. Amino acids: CASSPVVDEQYF.